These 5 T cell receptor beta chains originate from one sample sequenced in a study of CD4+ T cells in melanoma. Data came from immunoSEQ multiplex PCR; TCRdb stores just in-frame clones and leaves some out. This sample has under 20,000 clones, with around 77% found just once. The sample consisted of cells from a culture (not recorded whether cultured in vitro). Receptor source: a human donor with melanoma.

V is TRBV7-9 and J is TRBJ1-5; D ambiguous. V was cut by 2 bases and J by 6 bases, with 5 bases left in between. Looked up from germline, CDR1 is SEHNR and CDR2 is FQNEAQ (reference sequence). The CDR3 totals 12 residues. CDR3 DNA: TGTGCCAGCAGCTTACCATTTCAGCCCCAGCATTTT. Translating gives CASSLPFQPQHF.

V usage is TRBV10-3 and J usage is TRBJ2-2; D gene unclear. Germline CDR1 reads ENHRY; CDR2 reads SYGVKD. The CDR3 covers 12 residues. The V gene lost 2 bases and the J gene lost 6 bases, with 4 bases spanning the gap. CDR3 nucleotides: TGTGCCATCAGTGAGGGGGCCGGGGAGCTGTTTTTT. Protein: CAISEGAGELFF.

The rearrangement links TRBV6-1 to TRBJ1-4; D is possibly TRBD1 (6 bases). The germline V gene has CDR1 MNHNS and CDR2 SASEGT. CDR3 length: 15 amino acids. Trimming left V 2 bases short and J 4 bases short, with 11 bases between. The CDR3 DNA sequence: TGTGCCAGCAGTGAAATAGGACAGTATAATGAAAAACTGTTTTTT. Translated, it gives CASSEIGQYNEKLFF.

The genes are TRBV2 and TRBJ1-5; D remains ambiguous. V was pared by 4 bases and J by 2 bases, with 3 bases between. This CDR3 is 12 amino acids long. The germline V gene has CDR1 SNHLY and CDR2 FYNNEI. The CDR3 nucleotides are TGTGCCAGCAGTGGGGGCAATCAGCCCCAGCATTTT. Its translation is CASSGGNQPQHF.

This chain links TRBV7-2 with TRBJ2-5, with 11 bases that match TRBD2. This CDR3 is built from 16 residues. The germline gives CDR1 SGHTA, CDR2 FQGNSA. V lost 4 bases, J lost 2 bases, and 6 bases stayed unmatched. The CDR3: CASSSLSGRGQETQYF. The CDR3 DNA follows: TGTGCCAGCAGCTCCCTTAGCGGGAGGGGGCAAGAGACCCAGTACTTC. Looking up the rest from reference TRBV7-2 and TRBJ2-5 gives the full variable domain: GAGVSQSPSNKVTEKGKDVELRCDPISGHTALYWYRQSLGQGLEFLIYFQGNSAPDKSGLPSDRFSAERTGGSVSTLTIQRTQQEDSAVYLCASSSLSGRGQETQYFGPGTRLLVL.